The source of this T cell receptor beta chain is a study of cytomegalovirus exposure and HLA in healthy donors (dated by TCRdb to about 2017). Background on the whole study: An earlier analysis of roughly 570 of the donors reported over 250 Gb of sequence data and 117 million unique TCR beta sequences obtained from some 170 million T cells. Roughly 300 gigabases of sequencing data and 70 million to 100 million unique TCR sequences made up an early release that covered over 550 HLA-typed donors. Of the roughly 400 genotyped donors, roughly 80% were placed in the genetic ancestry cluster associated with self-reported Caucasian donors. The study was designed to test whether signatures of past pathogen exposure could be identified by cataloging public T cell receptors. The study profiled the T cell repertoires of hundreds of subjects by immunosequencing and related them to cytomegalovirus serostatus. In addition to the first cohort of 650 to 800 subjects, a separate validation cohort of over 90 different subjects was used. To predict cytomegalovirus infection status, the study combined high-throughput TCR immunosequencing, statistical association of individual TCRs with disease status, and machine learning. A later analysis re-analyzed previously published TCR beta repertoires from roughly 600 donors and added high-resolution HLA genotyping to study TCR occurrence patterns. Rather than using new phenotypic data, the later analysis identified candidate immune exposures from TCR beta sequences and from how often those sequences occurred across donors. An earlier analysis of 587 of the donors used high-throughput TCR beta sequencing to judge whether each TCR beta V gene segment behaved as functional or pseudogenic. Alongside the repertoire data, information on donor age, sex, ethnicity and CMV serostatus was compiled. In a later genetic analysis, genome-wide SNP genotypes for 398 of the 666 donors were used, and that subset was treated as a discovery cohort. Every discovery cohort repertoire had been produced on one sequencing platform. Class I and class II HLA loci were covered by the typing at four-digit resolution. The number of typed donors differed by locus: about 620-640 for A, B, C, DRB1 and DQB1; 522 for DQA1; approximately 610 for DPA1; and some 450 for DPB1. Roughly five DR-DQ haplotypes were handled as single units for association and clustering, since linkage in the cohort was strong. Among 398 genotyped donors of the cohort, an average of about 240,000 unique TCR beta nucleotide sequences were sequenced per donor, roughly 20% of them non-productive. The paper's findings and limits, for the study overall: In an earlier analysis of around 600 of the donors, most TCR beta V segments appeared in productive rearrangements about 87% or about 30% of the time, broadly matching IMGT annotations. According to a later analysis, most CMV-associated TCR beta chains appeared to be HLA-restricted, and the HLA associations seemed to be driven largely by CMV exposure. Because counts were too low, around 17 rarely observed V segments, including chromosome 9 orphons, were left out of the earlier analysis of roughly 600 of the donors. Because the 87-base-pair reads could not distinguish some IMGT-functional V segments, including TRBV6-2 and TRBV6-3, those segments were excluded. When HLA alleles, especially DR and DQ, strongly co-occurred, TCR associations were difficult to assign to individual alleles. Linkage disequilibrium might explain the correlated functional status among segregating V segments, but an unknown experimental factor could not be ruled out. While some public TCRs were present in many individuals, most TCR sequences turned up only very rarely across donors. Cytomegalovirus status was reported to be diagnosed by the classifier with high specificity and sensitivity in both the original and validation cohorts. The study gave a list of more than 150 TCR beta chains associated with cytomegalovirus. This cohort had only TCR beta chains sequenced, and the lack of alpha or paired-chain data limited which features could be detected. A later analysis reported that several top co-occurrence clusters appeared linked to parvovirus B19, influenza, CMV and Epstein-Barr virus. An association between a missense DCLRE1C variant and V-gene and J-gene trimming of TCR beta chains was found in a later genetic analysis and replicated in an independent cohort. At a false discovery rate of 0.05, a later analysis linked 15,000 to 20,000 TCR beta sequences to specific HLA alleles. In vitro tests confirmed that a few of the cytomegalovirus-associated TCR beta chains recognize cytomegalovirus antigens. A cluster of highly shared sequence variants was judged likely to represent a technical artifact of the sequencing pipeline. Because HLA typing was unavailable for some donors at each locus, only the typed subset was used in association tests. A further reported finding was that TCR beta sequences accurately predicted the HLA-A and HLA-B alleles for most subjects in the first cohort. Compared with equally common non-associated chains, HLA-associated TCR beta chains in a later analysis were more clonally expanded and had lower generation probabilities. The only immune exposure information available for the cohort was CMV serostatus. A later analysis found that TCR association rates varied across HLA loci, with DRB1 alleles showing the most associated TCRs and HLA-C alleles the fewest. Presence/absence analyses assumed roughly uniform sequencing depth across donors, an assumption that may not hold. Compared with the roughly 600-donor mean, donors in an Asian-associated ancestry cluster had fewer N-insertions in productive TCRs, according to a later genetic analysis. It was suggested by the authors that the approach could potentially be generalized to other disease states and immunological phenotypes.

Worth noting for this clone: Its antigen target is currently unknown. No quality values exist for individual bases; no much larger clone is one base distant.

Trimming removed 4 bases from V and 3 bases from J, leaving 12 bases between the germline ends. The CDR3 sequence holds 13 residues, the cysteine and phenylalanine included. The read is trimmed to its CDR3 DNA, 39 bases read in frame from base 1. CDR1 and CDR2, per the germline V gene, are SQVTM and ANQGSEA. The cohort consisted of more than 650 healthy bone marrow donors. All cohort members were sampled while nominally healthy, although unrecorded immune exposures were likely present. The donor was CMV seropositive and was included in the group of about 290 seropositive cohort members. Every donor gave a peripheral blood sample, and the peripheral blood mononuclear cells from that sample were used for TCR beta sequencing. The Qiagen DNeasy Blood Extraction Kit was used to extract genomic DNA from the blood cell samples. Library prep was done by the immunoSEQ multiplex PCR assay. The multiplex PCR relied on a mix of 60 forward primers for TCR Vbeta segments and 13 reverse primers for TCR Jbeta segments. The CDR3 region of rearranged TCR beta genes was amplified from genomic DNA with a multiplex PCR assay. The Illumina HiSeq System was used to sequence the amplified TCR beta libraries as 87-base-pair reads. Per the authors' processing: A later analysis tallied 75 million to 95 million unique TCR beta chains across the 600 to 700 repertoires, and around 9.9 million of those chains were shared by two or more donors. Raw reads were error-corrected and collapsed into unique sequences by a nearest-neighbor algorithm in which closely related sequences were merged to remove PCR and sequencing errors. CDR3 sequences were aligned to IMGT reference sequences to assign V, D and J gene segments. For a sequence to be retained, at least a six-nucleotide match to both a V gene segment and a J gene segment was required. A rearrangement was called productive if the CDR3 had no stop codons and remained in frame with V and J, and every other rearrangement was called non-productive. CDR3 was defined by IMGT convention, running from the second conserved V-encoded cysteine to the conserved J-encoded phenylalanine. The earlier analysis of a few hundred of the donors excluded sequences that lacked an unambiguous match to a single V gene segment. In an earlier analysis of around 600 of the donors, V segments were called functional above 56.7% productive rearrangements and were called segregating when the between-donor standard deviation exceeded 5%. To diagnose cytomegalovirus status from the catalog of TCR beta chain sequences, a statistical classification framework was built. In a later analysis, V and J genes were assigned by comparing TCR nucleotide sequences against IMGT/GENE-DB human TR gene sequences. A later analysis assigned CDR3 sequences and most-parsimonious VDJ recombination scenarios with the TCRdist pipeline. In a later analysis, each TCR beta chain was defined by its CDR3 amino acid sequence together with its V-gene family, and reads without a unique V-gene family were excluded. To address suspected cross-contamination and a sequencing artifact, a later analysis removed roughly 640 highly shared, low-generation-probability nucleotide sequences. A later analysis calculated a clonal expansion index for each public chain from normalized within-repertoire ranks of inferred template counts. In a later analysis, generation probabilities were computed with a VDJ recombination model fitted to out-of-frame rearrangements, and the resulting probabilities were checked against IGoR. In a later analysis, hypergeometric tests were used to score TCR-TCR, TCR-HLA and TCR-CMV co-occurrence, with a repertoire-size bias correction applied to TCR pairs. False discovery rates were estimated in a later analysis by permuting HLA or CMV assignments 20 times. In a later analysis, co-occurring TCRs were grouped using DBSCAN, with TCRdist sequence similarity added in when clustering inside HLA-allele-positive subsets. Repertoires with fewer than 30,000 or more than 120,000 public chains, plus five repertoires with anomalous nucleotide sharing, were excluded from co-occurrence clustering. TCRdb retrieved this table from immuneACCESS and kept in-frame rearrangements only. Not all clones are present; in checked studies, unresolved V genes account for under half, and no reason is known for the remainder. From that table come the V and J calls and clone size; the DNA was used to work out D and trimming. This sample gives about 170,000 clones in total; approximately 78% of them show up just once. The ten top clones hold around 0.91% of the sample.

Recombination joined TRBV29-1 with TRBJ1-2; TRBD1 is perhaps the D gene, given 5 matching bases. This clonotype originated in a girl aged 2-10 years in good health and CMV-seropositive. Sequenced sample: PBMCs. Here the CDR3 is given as CSVVRQGDYGYTF. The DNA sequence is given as TGCAGCGTTGTTCGGCAGGGTGACTATGGCTACACCTTC.